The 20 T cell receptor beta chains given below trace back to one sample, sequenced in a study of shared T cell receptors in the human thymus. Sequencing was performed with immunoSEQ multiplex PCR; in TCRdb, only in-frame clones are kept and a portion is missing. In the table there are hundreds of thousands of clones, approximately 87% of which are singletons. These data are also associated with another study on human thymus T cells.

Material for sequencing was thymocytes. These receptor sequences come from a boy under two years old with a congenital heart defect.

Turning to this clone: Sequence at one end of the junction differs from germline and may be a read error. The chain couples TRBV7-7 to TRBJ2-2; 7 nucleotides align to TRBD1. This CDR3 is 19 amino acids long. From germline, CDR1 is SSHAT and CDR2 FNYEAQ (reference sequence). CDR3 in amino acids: CASSVTKTTGTANTGELFF. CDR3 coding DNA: TGTGCTAGCAGCGTTACCAAAACGACCGGGACAGCTAACACCGGGGAGCTGTTTTTT.

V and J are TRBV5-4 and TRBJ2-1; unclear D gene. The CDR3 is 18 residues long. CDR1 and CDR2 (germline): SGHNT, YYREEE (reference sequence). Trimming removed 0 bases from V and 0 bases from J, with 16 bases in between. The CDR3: CASSLVAVGSSSYNEQFF. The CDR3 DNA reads TGTGCCAGCAGCTTGGTCGCTGTGGGCTCCAGCTCCTACAATGAGCAGTTCTTC.

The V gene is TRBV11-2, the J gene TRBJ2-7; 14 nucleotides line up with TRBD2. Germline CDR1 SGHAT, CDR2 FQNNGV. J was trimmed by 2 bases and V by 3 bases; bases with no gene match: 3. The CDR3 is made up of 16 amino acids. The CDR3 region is CASSLETSGRAYEQYF. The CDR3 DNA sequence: TGTGCCAGCAGCTTGGAGACTAGCGGGAGGGCCTACGAGCAGTACTTC.

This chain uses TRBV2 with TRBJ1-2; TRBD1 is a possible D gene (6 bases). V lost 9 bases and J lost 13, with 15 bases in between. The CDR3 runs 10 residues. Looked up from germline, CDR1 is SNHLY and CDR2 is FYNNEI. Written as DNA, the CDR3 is TGTGCCAGAGGGGGGGTTGGATCCACCTTC. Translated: CARGGVGSTF.

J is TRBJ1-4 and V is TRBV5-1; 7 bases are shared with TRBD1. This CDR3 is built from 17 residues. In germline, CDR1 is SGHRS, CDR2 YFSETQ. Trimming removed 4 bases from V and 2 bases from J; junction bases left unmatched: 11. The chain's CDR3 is CASSPGQAPSTNEKLFF. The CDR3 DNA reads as TGCGCCAGCAGCCCCGGACAGGCCCCCTCCACTAATGAAAAACTGTTTTTT. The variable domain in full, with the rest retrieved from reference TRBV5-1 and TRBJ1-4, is KAGVTQTPRYLIKTRGQQVTLSCSPISGHRSVSWYQQTPGQGLQFLFEYFSETQRNKGNFPGRFSGRQFSNSRSEMNVSTLELGDSALYLCASSPGQAPSTNEKLFFGSGTQLSVL.

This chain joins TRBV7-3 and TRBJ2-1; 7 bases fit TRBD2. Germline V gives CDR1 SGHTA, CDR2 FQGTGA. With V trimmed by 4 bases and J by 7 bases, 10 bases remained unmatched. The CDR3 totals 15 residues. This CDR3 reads CASSSAGAGDNEQFF. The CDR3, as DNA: TGTGCCAGCAGCTCGGCGGGAGCTGGGGATAATGAGCAGTTCTTC.

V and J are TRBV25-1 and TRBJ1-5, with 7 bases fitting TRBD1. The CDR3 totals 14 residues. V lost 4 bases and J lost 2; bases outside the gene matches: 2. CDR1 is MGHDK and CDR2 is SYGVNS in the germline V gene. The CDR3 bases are TGTGCCAGCAGTGCCACAGGGGGCAATCAGCCCCAGCATTTT. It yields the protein CASSATGGNQPQHF.

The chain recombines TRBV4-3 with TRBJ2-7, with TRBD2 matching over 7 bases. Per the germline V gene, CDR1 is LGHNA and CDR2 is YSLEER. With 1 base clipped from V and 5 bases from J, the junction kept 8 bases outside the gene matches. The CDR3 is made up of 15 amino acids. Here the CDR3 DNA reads TGCGCCAGCAGCCAAGCCCTGGGGGGGTTCCACGAGCAGTACTTC. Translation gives CASSQALGGFHEQYF.

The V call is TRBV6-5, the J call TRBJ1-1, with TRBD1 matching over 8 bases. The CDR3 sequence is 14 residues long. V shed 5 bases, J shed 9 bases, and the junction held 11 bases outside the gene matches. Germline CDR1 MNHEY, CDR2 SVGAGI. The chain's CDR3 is CASSANPRTGKAFF. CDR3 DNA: TGTGCCAGCAGTGCAAACCCAAGGACAGGGAAAGCTTTCTTT.

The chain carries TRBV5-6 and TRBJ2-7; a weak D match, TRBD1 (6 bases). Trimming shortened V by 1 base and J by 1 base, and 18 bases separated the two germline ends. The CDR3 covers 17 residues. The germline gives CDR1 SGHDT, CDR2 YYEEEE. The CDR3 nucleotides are TGTGCCAGCAGCTTGAGATCTGGGGGCGTTGGGTCCTACGAGCAGTACTTC. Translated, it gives CASSLRSGGVGSYEQYF.

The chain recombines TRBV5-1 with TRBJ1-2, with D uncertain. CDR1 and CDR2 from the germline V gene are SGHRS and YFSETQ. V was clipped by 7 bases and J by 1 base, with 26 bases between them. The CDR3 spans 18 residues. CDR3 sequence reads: CASRSGNRAPDDNYGYTF. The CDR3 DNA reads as TGCGCCAGCCGCTCAGGAAATAGAGCACCAGACGATAACTATGGCTACACCTTC.

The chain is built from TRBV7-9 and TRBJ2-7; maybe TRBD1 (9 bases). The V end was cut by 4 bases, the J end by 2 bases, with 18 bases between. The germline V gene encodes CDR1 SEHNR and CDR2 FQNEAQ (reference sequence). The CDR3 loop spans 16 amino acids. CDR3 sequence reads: CASSSRGGTGTYEQYF. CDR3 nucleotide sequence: TGTGCCAGCAGCTCTCGGGGGGGGACAGGGACCTACGAGCAGTACTTC.

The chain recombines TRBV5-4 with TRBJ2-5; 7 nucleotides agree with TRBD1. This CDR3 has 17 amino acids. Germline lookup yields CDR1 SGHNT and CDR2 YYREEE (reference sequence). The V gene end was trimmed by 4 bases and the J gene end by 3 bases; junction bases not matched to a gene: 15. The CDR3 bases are TGTGCCAGCAGCACCCGGGACAGCTGGCGCTTAAAAGAGACCCAGTACTTC. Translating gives CASSTRDSWRLKETQYF.

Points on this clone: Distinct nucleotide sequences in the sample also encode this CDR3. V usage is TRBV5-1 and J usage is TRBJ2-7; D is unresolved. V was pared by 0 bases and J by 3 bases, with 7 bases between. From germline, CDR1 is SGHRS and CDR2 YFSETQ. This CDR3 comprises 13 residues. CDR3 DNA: TGCGCCAGCAGCTTGGGAACAAACTACGAGCAGTACTTC. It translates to CASSLGTNYEQYF.

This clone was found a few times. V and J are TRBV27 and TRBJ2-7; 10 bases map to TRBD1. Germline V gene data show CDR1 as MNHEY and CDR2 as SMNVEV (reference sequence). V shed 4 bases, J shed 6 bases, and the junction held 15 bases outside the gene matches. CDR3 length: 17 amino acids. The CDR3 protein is CASSSHPKRQGAREQYF. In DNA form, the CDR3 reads TGTGCCAGCAGTTCACACCCCAAACGACAGGGGGCTCGCGAGCAGTACTTC.

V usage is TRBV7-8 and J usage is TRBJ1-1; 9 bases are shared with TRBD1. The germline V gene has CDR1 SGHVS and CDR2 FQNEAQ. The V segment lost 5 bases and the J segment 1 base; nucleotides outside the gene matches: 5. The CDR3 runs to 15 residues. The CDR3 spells CASSPRTGANTEAFF. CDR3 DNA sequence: TGTGCCAGCAGCCCGAGGACAGGGGCGAACACTGAAGCTTTCTTT. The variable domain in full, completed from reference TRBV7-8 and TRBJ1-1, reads GAGVSQSPRYKVAKRGQDVALRCDPISGHVSLFWYQQALGQGPEFLTYFQNEAQLDKSGLPSDRFFAERPEGSVSTLKIQRTQQEDSAVYLCASSPRTGANTEAFFGQGTRLTVV.

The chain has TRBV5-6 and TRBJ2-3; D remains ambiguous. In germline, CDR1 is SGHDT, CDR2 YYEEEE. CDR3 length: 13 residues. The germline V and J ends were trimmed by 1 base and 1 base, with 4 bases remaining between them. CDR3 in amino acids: CASSLPGTDTQYF. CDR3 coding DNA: TGTGCCAGCAGCTTGCCGGGCACAGATACGCAGTATTTT.

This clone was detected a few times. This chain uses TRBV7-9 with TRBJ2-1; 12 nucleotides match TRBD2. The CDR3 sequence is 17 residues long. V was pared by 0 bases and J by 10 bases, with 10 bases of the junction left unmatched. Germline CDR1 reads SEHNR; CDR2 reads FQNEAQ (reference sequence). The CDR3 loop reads CASSLAPSGRDFKEQFF. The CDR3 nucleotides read TGTGCCAGCAGCTTAGCGCCTAGCGGGAGGGATTTCAAAGAGCAGTTCTTC.

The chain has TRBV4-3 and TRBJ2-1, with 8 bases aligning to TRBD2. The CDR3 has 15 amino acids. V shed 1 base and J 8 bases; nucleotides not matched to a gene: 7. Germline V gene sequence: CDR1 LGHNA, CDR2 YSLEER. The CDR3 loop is CASSQVRREAHEQFF. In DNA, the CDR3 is TGCGCCAGCAGCCAAGTAAGGCGGGAGGCCCATGAGCAGTTCTTC.

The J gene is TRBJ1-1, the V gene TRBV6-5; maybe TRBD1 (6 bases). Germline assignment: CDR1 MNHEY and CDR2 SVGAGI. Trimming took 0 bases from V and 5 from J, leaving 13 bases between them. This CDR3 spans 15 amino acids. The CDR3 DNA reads TGTGCCAGCAGTTACTCGACGCAGGGGCGGACTGAAGCTTTCTTT. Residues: CASSYSTQGRTEAFF.